The sequence of this TCR beta chain was determined in a study of shared clonotypes between healthy human individuals. Germline V gene data show CDR1 as GTSNPN and CDR2 as SVGIG (reference sequence). The CDR3 runs 15 residues. Unmatched junction bases numbered 7, after V lost 4 bases and J lost 3 bases. TCRdb's table, derived via immunoSEQ multiplex PCR, lists solely in-frame clones and lacks some. Of about 1 million clones listed, more than 65% are singletons. The sequencing input was memory CD4+ T cells sorted from blood. The subset: CD45RA-negative fraction. This clonotype originated in a man between 18 and 29 years old in good health. The V and J genes are TRBV30 and TRBJ2-2; TRBD1 matches 8 bases. As DNA, the CDR3 is TGTGCCTGGACGATCCAGGGGGCTGACACCGGGGAGCTGTTTTTT. Its protein product is CAWTIQGADTGELFF.